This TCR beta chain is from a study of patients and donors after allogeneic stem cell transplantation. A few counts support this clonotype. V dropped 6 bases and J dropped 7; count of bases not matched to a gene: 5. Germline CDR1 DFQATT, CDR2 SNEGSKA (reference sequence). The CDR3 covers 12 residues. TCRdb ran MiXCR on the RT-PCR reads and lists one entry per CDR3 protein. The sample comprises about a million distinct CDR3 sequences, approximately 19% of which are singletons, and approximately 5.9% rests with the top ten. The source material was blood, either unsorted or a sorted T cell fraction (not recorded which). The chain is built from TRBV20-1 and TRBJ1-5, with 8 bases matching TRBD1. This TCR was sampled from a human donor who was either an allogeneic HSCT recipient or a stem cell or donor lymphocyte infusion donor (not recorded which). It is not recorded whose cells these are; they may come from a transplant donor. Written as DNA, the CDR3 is TGCAGTGCCCGACAGGGGTTCCAGCCCCAGCATTTT. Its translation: CSARQGFQPQHF.